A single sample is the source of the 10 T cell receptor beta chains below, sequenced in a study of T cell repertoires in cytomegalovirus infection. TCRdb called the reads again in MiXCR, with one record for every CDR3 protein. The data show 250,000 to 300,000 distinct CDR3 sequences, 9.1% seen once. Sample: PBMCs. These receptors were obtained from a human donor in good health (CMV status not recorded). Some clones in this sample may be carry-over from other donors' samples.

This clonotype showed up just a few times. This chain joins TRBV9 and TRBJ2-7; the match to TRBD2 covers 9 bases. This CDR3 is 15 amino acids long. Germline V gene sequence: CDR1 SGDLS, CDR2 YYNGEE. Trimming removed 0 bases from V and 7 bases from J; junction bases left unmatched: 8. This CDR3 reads CASSVVPSGVGEQYF. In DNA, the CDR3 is TGTGCCAGCAGCGTAGTGCCTAGCGGGGTTGGGGAGCAGTACTTC.

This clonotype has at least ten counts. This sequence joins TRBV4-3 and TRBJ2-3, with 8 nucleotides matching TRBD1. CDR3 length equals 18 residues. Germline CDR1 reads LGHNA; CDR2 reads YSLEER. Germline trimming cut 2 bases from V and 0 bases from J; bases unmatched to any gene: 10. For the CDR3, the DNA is TGCGCCAGCAGCCAATACCCCCCACAGGGGGGTAGCACAGATACGCAGTATTTT. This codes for CASSQYPPQGGSTDTQYF.

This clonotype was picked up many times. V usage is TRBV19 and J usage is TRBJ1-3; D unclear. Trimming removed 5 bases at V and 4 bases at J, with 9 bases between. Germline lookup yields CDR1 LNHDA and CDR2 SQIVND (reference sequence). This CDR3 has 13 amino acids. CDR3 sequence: CASSPSQGNTIYF. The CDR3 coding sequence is TGTGCCAGTAGTCCTTCCCAAGGAAACACCATATATTTT.

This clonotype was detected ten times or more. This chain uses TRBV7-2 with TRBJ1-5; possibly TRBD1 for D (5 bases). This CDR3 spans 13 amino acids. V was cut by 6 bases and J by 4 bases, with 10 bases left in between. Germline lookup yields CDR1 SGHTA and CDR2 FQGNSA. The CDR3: CASSGWGNQPQHF. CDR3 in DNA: TGTGCCAGCAGTGGGTGGGGGAATCAGCCCCAGCATTTT. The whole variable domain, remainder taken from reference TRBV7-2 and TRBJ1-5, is GAGVSQSPSNKVTEKGKDVELRCDPISGHTALYWYRQSLGQGLEFLIYFQGNSAPDKSGLPSDRFSAERTGGSVSTLTIQRTQQEDSAVYLCASSGWGNQPQHFGDGTRLSIL.

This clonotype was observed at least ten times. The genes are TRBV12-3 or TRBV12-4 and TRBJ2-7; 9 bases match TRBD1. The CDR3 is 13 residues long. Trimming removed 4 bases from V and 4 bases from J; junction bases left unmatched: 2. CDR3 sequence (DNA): TGTGCCAGCAGTTCAGGACAGGGGTACGAGCAGTACTTC. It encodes CASSSGQGYEQYF.

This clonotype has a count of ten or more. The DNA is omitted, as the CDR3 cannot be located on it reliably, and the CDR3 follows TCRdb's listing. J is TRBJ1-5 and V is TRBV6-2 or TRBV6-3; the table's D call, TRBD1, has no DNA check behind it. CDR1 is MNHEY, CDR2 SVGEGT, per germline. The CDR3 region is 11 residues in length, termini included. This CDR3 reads CASSFGTGSIF.

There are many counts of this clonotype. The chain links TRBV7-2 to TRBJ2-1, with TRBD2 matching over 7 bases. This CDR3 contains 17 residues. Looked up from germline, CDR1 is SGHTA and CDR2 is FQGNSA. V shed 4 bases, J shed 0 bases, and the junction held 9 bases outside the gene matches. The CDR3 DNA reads TGTGCCAGCAGCTCAAAACTAGCGTCGGTCTCCTACAATGAGCAGTTCTTC. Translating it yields CASSSKLASVSYNEQFF.

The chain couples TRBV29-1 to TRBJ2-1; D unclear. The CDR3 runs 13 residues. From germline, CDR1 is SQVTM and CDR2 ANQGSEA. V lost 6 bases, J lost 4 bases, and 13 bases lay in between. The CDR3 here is CSVASVVYNEQFF. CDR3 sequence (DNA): TGCAGCGTCGCCTCGGTAGTTTACAATGAGCAGTTCTTC.

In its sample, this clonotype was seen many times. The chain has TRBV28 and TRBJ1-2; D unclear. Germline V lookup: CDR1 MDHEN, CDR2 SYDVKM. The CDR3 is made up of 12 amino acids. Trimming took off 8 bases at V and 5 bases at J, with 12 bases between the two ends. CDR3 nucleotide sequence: TGTGCCAGCGCGACCGGGCCTTATGGCTACACCTTC. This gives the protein CASATGPYGYTF.

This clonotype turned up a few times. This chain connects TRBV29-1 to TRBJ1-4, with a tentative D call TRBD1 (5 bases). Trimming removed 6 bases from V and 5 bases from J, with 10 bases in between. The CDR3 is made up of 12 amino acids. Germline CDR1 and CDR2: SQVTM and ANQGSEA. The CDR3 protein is CSVYTGNEKLFF. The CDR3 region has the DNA TGCAGCGTGTATACAGGCAATGAAAAACTGTTTTTT.